Shown below are 3 T cell receptor beta chains from a single sample sequenced in a study of T cells after yellow fever vaccination. TCRdb re-derived calls from the 5' RACE reads in MiXCR, one entry per CDR3 protein. The data show approximately 450,000 distinct CDR3 sequences, with around 20% seen just once and over 15% held by the top ten. The sample consisted of PBMCs, taken before the yellow fever booster vaccination. These receptors were obtained from a man between 18 and 35 years old who received the YFV17D yellow fever vaccine.

V gene TRBV4-1 combines with J gene TRBJ1-6; D gene unclear. Germline V gene data show CDR1 as MGHRA and CDR2 as YSYEKL. The CDR3 has 14 residues. The V gene lost 3 bases and the J gene lost 8 bases, with 11 bases spanning the gap. CDR3 sequence: CASSQGKGDSPLHF. CDR3 DNA sequence: TGCGCCAGCAGCCAGGGAAAGGGTGATTCACCCCTCCACTTT.

The sample holds a few counts of this clonotype. The V call is TRBV6-2 or TRBV6-3, the J call TRBJ1-1; D ambiguous. The germline CDR1 and CDR2 sequences are MNHEY and SVGEGT. The CDR3 runs 13 residues. Trimming left V 4 bases short and J 5 bases short, with 11 bases between. CDR3 nucleotides: TGTGCCAGCAGTTGGTCAGATCGGACTGAAGCTTTCTTT. Its protein product is CASSWSDRTEAFF.

This clonotype was counted a few times. This rearrangement joins TRBV13 to TRBJ2-1; 11 bases match TRBD2. CDR3 size: 16 residues. Per the germline V gene, CDR1 is PRHDT and CDR2 is FYEKMQ (reference sequence). V trimming: 6 bases; J trimming: 0 bases; junction bases outside the gene matches: 4. CDR3: CASRRTSGHSYNEQFF. The CDR3 nucleotides are TGTGCCAGCAGAAGGACTAGCGGGCACTCCTACAATGAGCAGTTCTTC. Drawing the rest from reference TRBV13 and TRBJ2-1, the complete variable domain is AAGVIQSPRHLIKEKRETATLKCYPIPRHDTVYWYQQGPGQDPQFLISFYEKMQSDKGSIPDRFSAQQFSDYHSELNMSSLELGDSALYFCASRRTSGHSYNEQFFGPGTRLTVL.